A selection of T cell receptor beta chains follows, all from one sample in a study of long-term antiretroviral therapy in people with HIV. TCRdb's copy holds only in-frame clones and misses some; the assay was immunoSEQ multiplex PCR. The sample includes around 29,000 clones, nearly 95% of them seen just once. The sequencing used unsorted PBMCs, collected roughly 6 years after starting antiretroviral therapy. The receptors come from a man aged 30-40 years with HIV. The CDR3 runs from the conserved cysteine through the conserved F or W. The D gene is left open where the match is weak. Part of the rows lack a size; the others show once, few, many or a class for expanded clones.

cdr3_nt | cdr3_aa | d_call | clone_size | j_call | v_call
TGTGCCACCAGACAGGGCTACACTGAAGCTTTCTTT | CATRQGYTEAFF | TRBD1 | . | TRBJ1-1 | TRBV28
TGTGCCAGCAGCTTAACGAGTGCCCTCACAGATACGCAGTATTTT | CASSLTSALTDTQYF | . | . | TRBJ2-3 | TRBV7-3
TGTGCCAGCAGTCCTCAGGGGGGCTTTAACTACGAGCAGTACTTC | CASSPQGGFNYEQYF | . | . | TRBJ2-7 | TRBV6-1
TGTGCCTGGGGAGCGGTGGGGGATACGCAGTATTTT | CAWGAVGDTQYF | . | . | TRBJ2-3 | TRBV30
TGCGCCAGCAGCTTTCGGGTTTTACTGGGTAATGAGCAGTTCTTC | CASSFRVLLGNEQFF | . | . | TRBJ2-1 | TRBV5-1
TGTGCCAGCAGTACCTCCCGGGGGGCTCAAGAGACCCAGTACTTC | CASSTSRGAQETQYF | . | . | TRBJ2-5 | TRBV28
TGTGCCAGCAGCACCAACAGGCAAGAGACCCAGTACTTC | CASSTNRQETQYF | . | . | TRBJ2-5 | TRBV5-4
TGCAGCGTTGAACGGGAAAACCACAATGAGCAGTTCTTC | CSVERENHNEQFF | . | . | TRBJ2-1 | TRBV29-1
TGCGCCAGCAGCACACGGGGTACCGGGGAGCTGTTTTTT | CASSTRGTGELFF | . | once | TRBJ2-2 | TRBV5-1
TGCAGCGTCGCCGCTAGCGGGGGGAACACCGGGGAGCTGTTTTTT | CSVAASGGNTGELFF | TRBD2 | . | TRBJ2-2 | TRBV29-1
TGTGCCAGCAGCGCGGCAGGCCAAGATAATGAAAAACTGTTTTTT | CASSAAGQDNEKLFF | . | . | TRBJ1-4 | TRBV9
TGTGCCAGCAGCCTAGGACAGGGTTCAACGATTGGGCAGTACTTC | CASSLGQGSTIGQYF | TRBD1 | . | TRBJ2-7 | TRBV14
TGTGCCAGCAGTTTATCCGGTTCCCTATATGGCTACACCTTC | CASSLSGSLYGYTF | . | . | TRBJ1-2 | TRBV28
TGTGCCAGCAGCACCCCCGGGGACACGATTACCCTCCACTTT | CASSTPGDTITLHF | . | once | TRBJ1-6 | TRBV6-6
TGTGCCAGCCGGATCCGGGACAGTCTTTTTTACTTC | CASRIRDSLFYF | TRBD1 | . | TRBJ2-7 | TRBV6-5
TGTGCCAGTAGAATAGGGGGTAGCGGGTCCGGGGAGCTGTTTTTT | CASRIGGSGSGELFF | . | . | TRBJ2-2 | TRBV19
TGTGCCAGCAGGGGCGGGAGCGACCTCACCGGGGAGCTGTTTTTT | CASRGGSDLTGELFF | TRBD2 | . | TRBJ2-2 | TRBV7-6
TGTGCCAGCAGCTCAGTTACAGGGAAAAATTCACCCCTCCACTTT | CASSSVTGKNSPLHF | . | . | TRBJ1-6 | TRBV5-6